Sequencing of this T cell receptor beta chain was carried out in a study of shared clonotypes between healthy human individuals. Study context: Used for every donor were three CD4 naive, three CD4 memory, two CD8 naive and one CD8 memory plate.

General study points: With several donors compared, roughly 4.9% of naive CD4 clonotypes were shared. Few donors limited the genetic and exposure-history diversity represented.

CDR3 length: 18 amino acids. V was cut by 4 bases and J by 4 bases, with 20 bases left in between. Germline lookup yields CDR1 SNHLY and CDR2 FYNNEI. The authors distributed each subset's genomic DNA evenly over several immunoSEQ plates. Sequenced by immunoSEQ multiplex PCR; TCRdb stores in-frame clones only, minus some. Here the sample spans some 1,100,000 clones, more than 75% being singletons. On this clone itself: Its specificity is not known.

Specimen: memory CD4+ T cells from PBMCs. The sample's subset: CD45RA-negative fraction. This TCR was sampled from a man aged 18 to 29 in good health. Some clones in this sample may be carry-over from other donors' samples. The chain combines TRBV2 with TRBJ2-6; tentative D call: TRBD2 (6 bases). The CDR3 bases are TGTGCCAGCAGTGGGCGGGACGAACGGGATGCAGGGGCCAACGTCCTGACTTTC. Its translation: CASSGRDERDAGANVLTF.